This passage covers 26 T cell receptor beta chains from one sample sequenced in a study of identical twins. TCRdb reanalysed the 5' RACE reads using MiXCR and keeps one entry per CDR3 protein. This sample has more than 250,000 distinct CDR3 sequences, with approximately 8% found just once. These same records also appear under a second study, on yellow fever vaccine responses in identical twins.

Sequencing used memory (CD45RO+) T cells sorted from blood. These receptors originate from a woman aged 18-29 years in good health.

This rearrangement joins TRBV6-1 to TRBJ2-2, with 7 bases fitting TRBD2. The germline V gene encodes CDR1 MNHNS and CDR2 SASEGT. The trim removed 6 bases at V and 3 bases at J, leaving 7 bases unmatched. The length of the CDR3 is 15 residues. The CDR3 sequence is CASSQTSPDTGELFF. DNA for the CDR3: TGTGCCAGCAGCCAGACTAGCCCGGACACCGGGGAGCTGTTTTTT.

V and J are TRBV11-2 and TRBJ2-6; D tentatively reads TRBD1 or TRBD2 (6 bases each). V lost 5 bases and J lost 1, with 12 bases in between. Germline CDR1 is SGHAT and CDR2 is FQNNGV. The CDR3 totals 16 residues. The DNA of the CDR3 is TGTGCCAGCAGCCAGGGGAGGAGGTCTGGGGCCAACGTCCTGACTTTC. This encodes CASSQGRRSGANVLTF.

This clonotype has ten or more counts. The V gene is TRBV5-1, the J gene TRBJ2-3, with 7 nucleotides matching TRBD2. This CDR3 is 16 amino acids long. V was pared by 4 bases and J by 2 bases, with 10 bases of the junction left unmatched. CDR1 is SGHRS and CDR2 is YFSETQ in the germline V gene. CDR3 residues: CASSRVAGVPTDTQYF. The CDR3 nucleotides are TGCGCCAGCAGCCGAGTCGCGGGGGTCCCCACAGATACGCAGTATTTT.

The rearrangement links TRBV5-1 to TRBJ1-6; no clear D. CDR3 length equals 14 residues. CDR1 and CDR2 from the germline V gene are SGHRS and YFSETQ. V lost 0 bases to trimming and J lost 8 bases, with 9 bases between them. The CDR3 DNA follows: TGCGCCAGCAGCTTGGGGGAGGCAGATTCACCCCTCCACTTT. Translation: CASSLGEADSPLHF.

The chain links TRBV5-1 to TRBJ2-3, with a tentative D call TRBD2 (5 bases). With 4 bases removed from V and 6 bases from J, the gap between germline ends came to 15 bases. The CDR3 has 14 amino acids. Germline V CDR1 and CDR2: SGHRS, YFSETQ. The CDR3 region is CASSRGEGSDTQYF. DNA for the CDR3: TGCGCCAGCAGCCGGGGAGAAGGTTCCGATACGCAGTATTTT.

In its sample, this clonotype was seen many times. J is TRBJ2-1 and V is TRBV5-4; 10 nucleotides line up with TRBD2. Germline V CDR1 and CDR2: SGHNT, YYREEE (reference sequence). V shed 0 bases, J shed 7 bases, and the junction held 10 bases outside the gene matches. CDR3 length: 17 amino acids. The CDR3 DNA is TGTGCCAGCAGCTTGGGAGCGGGAGGGCCTTTAGGTAATGAGCAGTTCTTC. Translation gives CASSLGAGGPLGNEQFF.

This clonotype occurred many times. This sequence joins TRBV20-1 and TRBJ1-6, with a weak D call TRBD1 (5 bases). Germline CDR1 is DFQATT and CDR2 is SNEGSKA (reference sequence). Trimming removed 0 bases at V and 9 bases at J, with 15 bases between. CDR3 length equals 15 residues. Here the CDR3 reads CSARDLQGEFSPLHF. The CDR3 DNA is TGCAGTGCTAGAGATTTGCAGGGAGAATTTTCACCCCTCCACTTT.

This clonotype was seen ten or more times. The chain is built from TRBV5-1 and TRBJ1-1, with D uncertain. Per the germline V gene, CDR1 is SGHRS and CDR2 is YFSETQ. V lost 4 bases, J lost 5 bases, and 12 bases lay in between. The CDR3 contains 13 residues. The CDR3 loop is CASSPSGETEAFF. CDR3 in DNA: TGCGCCAGCAGCCCCAGTGGCGAGACTGAAGCTTTCTTT.

V and J are TRBV20-1 and TRBJ2-2; 8 bases are a match to TRBD1. Losses at the gene ends were 0 bases for V and 6 bases for J; bases not matched to a gene: 6. The CDR3 contains 15 residues. Germline V gene sequence: CDR1 DFQATT, CDR2 SNEGSKA (reference sequence). CDR3 DNA sequence: TGCAGTGCTAGAGAGGCAGGGGGCCATGCCGGGGAGCTGTTTTTT. This translates into CSAREAGGHAGELFF.

This clonotype was seen more than once but under ten times. The chain is built from TRBV27 and TRBJ2-1; 10 nucleotides align to TRBD2. The CDR3 runs 19 residues. Trimming took 4 bases from V and 4 from J; bases not matched to a gene: 16. Per germline, CDR1 MNHEY and CDR2 SMNVEV (reference sequence). CDR3 loop: CASSSRGVGSTSGYNEQFF. DNA of the CDR3: TGTGCCAGCAGTTCACGGGGGGTCGGTTCGACTAGCGGGTACAATGAGCAGTTCTTC.

There are a few counts of this clonotype. The chain has TRBV4-1 and TRBJ2-4, with D hard to call. V lost 0 bases to trimming and J lost 5 bases, with 5 bases between them. Germline V CDR1 and CDR2: MGHRA, YSYEKL. The CDR3 extends over 13 amino acids. CDR3 bases: TGCGCCAGCAGCCAAGATTGGCAAAACATTCAGTACTTC. Translating it yields CASSQDWQNIQYF.

The chain has TRBV28 and TRBJ2-1, with D unresolved. Trimming took off 4 bases at V and 3 bases at J, with 13 bases between the two ends. Germline lookup yields CDR1 MDHEN and CDR2 SYDVKM. The CDR3 is made up of 15 amino acids. The CDR3 coding sequence is TGTGCCAGCAGTTGGGTGGACCAATACTACAATGAGCAGTTCTTC. As protein: CASSWVDQYYNEQFF.

The chain combines TRBV18 with TRBJ2-7; D gene ambiguous. V lost 4 bases and J lost 6, with 13 bases in between. Germline CDR1 and CDR2: KGHSH and LQKENI. There are 13 residues in the CDR3. The CDR3 bases are TGTGCCAGCTCACTCAAAGAGTTAGCCGAGCAGTACTTC. Its translation is CASSLKELAEQYF.

At least ten counts were recorded for this clonotype. The chain couples TRBV5-1 to TRBJ1-5; D is ambiguous. Trimming left V 3 bases short and J 2 bases short, with 12 bases between. The CDR3 spans 15 residues. Germline-derived CDR1 and CDR2 are SGHRS and YFSETQ. This CDR3 reads CASSSSGDGNQPQHF. DNA for the CDR3: TGCGCCAGCAGCTCCTCCGGCGACGGCAATCAGCCCCAGCATTTT.

This clonotype was seen more than once but under ten times. The chain carries TRBV6-5 and TRBJ1-6, with a tentative D call TRBD1 (5 bases). V was cut by 2 bases and J by 10 bases, with 15 bases left in between. The CDR3 spans 15 residues. Per the germline V gene, CDR1 is MNHEY and CDR2 is SVGAGI. CDR3 region: CASSYDAGTSSPLHF. CDR3 coding DNA: TGTGCCAGCAGTTACGATGCAGGGACTAGCTCACCCCTCCACTTT.

V usage is TRBV20-1 and J usage is TRBJ2-5; perhaps TRBD1 as D (5 bases). The CDR3 runs 13 residues. Germline V gene sequence: CDR1 DFQATT, CDR2 SNEGSKA (reference sequence). V was shortened by 0 bases and J by 5 bases, with 10 bases between the two germline ends. CDR3 bases: TGCAGTGCTAGAGAGGCAGGGCTGGAGACCCAGTACTTC. Amino acid sequence: CSAREAGLETQYF.

This clonotype was observed a handful of times. V usage is TRBV5-5 and J usage is TRBJ1-6; no clear D. The CDR3 extends over 15 amino acids. V shed 3 bases and J shed 7 bases, with 14 bases lying between them. CDR1 and CDR2 from the germline V gene are SGHKS and YYEKEE (reference sequence). CDR3 sequence reads: CASSSDRGPNSPLHF. DNA of the CDR3: TGTGCCAGCAGCTCCGACCGGGGTCCAAATTCACCCCTCCACTTT. Full variable domain (remainder filled in from reference TRBV5-5 and TRBJ1-6): DAGVTQSPTHLIKTRGQQVTLRCSPISGHKSVSWYQQVLGQGPQFIFQYYEKEERGRGNFPDRFSARQFPNYSSELNVNALLLGDSALYLCASSSDRGPNSPLHFGNGTRLTVT.

This clonotype was counted many times. This chain links TRBV10-3 with TRBJ1-1; 8 bases fit TRBD1. CDR3 length: 13 amino acids. The germline V gene has CDR1 ENHRY and CDR2 SYGVKD. V gave up 7 bases and J gave up 1 base; unmatched junction bases: 2. The CDR3 is CAIKGTGNTEAFF. CDR3 in DNA: TGTGCCATCAAGGGGACAGGGAACACTGAAGCTTTCTTT.

This clonotype was seen a few times. The chain carries TRBV6-1 and TRBJ2-5, with a tentative D call TRBD2 (6 bases). CDR1 MNHNS and CDR2 SASEGT come from the germline V gene. The CDR3 consists of 16 residues. V lost 3 bases and J lost 9, with 23 bases in between. The CDR3 protein is CASSEGGWGPIGSQYF. The CDR3 DNA is TGTGCCAGCAGTGAGGGGGGTTGGGGTCCCATAGGATCCCAGTACTTC.

This clonotype showed up many times. The chain couples TRBV28 to TRBJ2-4, with D possibly TRBD1 on 5 matching bases. The germline V and J ends were trimmed by 8 bases and 0 bases, with 11 bases remaining between them. Germline values: CDR1 MDHEN, CDR2 SYDVKM. The CDR3 is 14 amino acids. The CDR3: CASWGSIAKNIQYF. DNA of the CDR3: TGTGCCAGCTGGGGCTCCATAGCCAAAAACATTCAGTACTTC. Full variable domain (rest looked up from reference TRBV28 and TRBJ2-4): DVKVTQSSRYLVKRTGEKVFLECVQDMDHENMFWYRQDPGLGLRLIYFSYDVKMKEKGDIPEGYSVSREKKERFSLILESASTNQTSMYLCASWGSIAKNIQYFGAGTRLSVL.

This clonotype was seen at least ten times. The chain recombines TRBV4-2 with TRBJ1-2; D perhaps matches TRBD1 (5 bases). Deletions cut 0 bases from V and 4 bases from J, with 15 bases between. In germline, CDR1 is LGHNA, CDR2 YNFKEQ. The CDR3 length is 16 residues. CDR3 amino acids: CASSQESGSFIYGYTF. CDR3 nucleotides: TGTGCCAGCAGCCAAGAATCAGGGAGCTTTATCTATGGCTACACCTTC.

This chain connects TRBV5-1 to TRBJ2-4; 7 nucleotides agree with TRBD1. The V gene's germline CDR1 is SGHRS and CDR2 YFSETQ. The CDR3 totals 12 residues. The V gene end was trimmed by 7 bases and the J gene end by 5 bases; junction bases not matched to a gene: 3. As DNA, the CDR3 is TGCGCCAGCCGGGACAGCCAAAACATTCAGTACTTC. This translates into CASRDSQNIQYF. The variable domain in full, with the rest retrieved from reference TRBV5-1 and TRBJ2-4, is KAGVTQTPRYLIKTRGQQVTLSCSPISGHRSVSWYQQTPGQGLQFLFEYFSETQRNKGNFPGRFSGRQFSNSRSEMNVSTLELGDSALYLCASRDSQNIQYFGAGTRLSVL.

There are many counts of this clonotype. Its ends do not fully match the called genes, so a read error is possible. The genes are TRBV10-3 and TRBJ1-1, with TRBD1 matching over 7 bases. Per the germline V gene, CDR1 is ENHRY and CDR2 is SYGVKD. The CDR3 covers 15 residues. CDR3 sequence reads: CAIRNTQGEWTEVFF. CDR3 bases: TGTGCCATCAGAAACACCCAGGGGGAATGGACTGAAGTTTTCTTT.

This clonotype was detected a few times. The V gene is TRBV11-2, the J gene TRBJ1-1; D is perhaps TRBD1 (5 bases). This CDR3 is 13 amino acids long. Germline V gives CDR1 SGHAT, CDR2 FQNNGV. The V end was cut by 6 bases, the J end by 1 base, with 9 bases between. CDR3 DNA sequence: TGTGCCAGCAGATTTACAGGGAACACTGAAGCTTTCTTT. It codes for CASRFTGNTEAFF.

The gene calls are TRBV6-5 and TRBJ1-5; 8 positions agree with TRBD1. V trimming: 4 bases; J trimming: 6 bases; junction bases outside the gene matches: 2. This CDR3 is 13 amino acids long. Germline values: CDR1 MNHEY, CDR2 SVGAGI. CDR3 region: CASSSDRGQPQHF. The CDR3 bases are TGTGCCAGCAGTTCTGACAGGGGTCAGCCCCAGCATTTT.

This clonotype was recorded at least ten times. The genes are TRBV3-1 and TRBJ2-1; the match to TRBD2 covers 14 bases. The CDR3 extends over 16 amino acids. After removal of 4 bases from V and 7 bases from J, the junction contained 6 bases not matched to a gene. Germline lookup yields CDR1 LGHDT and CDR2 YNNKEL (reference sequence). CDR3 in DNA: TGTGCCAGCAGCCCGAGACTAGCGGGGGGGAGTAATGAGCAGTTCTTC. It translates to CASSPRLAGGSNEQFF.